This T cell receptor beta chain stems from a study of T cell responses to AZD1222 COVID-19 vaccine. The V segment lost 4 bases and the J segment 4 bases; nucleotides outside the gene matches: 11. This CDR3 has 16 residues. Germline V lookup: CDR1 ENHRY, CDR2 SYGVKD. The data were produced by immunoSEQ multiplex PCR, yet TCRdb's version contains in-frame clones alone and is incomplete. The sample contains approximately 100,000 clones, approximately 96% of which appear only once. Whole-study findings and limits: It was only after the peak T cell response that any repertoires were sampled. Vaccine-associated CD4 TCRs ranged over spike, dominating at 160-218 and 743-854. The study found Spike-specific TCR breadth and depth rose after two AZD1222 doses.

On this clone itself: Its antigen is undetermined.

The rearrangement links TRBV10-3 to TRBJ2-7, with 9 bases identical to TRBD1. Sequences were derived from peripheral blood, sampled on day 0 of AZD1222 vaccination. The source is an adult in good health. CDR3 DNA: TGTGCCATCAGTGCGGCGGGGACAGGGACTTGGTACGAGCAGTACTTC. Encoded protein: CAISAAGTGTWYEQYF.